This is a list of T cell receptor beta chains from one sample in a study of shared clonotypes between healthy human individuals. Here immunoSEQ multiplex PCR was the method, and the copy in TCRdb shows in-frame clones only, minus some. This table holds some 1.4 million clones, roughly 95% found once. Sequencing was done on a sample of naive CD4+ T cells sorted from blood. These TCRs come from a man aged 25-40 years in good health. CDR3s include the opening cysteine and the closing phenylalanine or tryptophan. D genes are given only for firm matches. Not every row has a clone size; where given, it reads once, few, many or a size class.

j_call d_call v_call clone_size cdr3_length cdr3_aa cdr3_nt
TRBJ2-3 . TRBV5-4 . 14 CASSLRRGSDTQYF TGTGCCAGCAGCTTGCGAAGGGGTTCCGATACGCAGTATTTT
TRBJ2-5 TRBD1 TRBV7-9 once 18 CASSLGGQGLWEPETQYF TGTGCCAGCAGTCTAGGGGGACAGGGATTGTGGGAGCCGGAGACCCAGTACTTC
TRBJ2-1 . TRBV5-4 . 14 CASSPTTSLDEQFF TGTGCCAGCAGCCCTACGACTAGTTTGGATGAGCAGTTCTTC
TRBJ2-3 TRBD2 TRBV5-1 . 20 CASSLRPIGLTSGRKDTQYF TGCGCCAGCAGCTTGAGACCCATCGGGTTAACTAGCGGGAGGAAGGATACGCAGTATTTT
TRBJ2-1 TRBD2 TRBV10-2 . 17 CASSVSGTSPFGNEQFF TGCGCCAGCAGTGTTTCCGGGACTAGTCCGTTCGGCAATGAGCAGTTCTTC
TRBJ2-7 . TRBV7-2 . 11 CASSWRYEQYF TGTGCCAGCAGCTGGAGGTACGAGCAGTACTTC
TRBJ2-5 . TRBV5-5 . 12 CASSSAARGQYF TGTGCCAGCAGCTCGGCGGCTAGGGGTCAGTACTTC
TRBJ2-7 . TRBV7-8 . 13 CASSHRDPGEQYF TGTGCCAGCAGCCACCGGGACCCGGGGGAGCAGTACTTC
TRBJ2-7 TRBD1 TRBV7-2 . 15 CASSFRRTGADEQYF TGTGCCAGCAGCTTCAGAAGGACAGGGGCTGACGAGCAGTACTTC
TRBJ2-1 . TRBV18 . 15 CASSPKRSVYNEQFF TGTGCCAGCTCACCAAAGCGGAGCGTCTACAATGAGCAGTTCTTC
TRBJ1-5 . TRBV18 . 13 CASSSGTIQPQHF TGTGCCAGCTCATCCGGGACAATCCAGCCCCAGCATTTT
TRBJ1-2 TRBD1 TRBV5-1 . 19 CASSLTISGQGALNGGYTF TGCGCCAGCAGCCTTACGATCTCCGGACAGGGGGCGCTTAACGGTGGCTACACCTTC
TRBJ1-4 TRBD1 TRBV18 . 16 CASSPWRGTENEKLFF TGTGCCAGCTCACCATGGCGCGGGACAGAGAATGAAAAACTGTTTTTT
TRBJ1-1 TRBD1 TRBV2 . 12 CATDRARTEAFF TGTGCCACCGACAGGGCGCGCACTGAAGCTTTCTTT
TRBJ1-2 TRBD1 TRBV10-3 . 13 CAIKEGQIHGYTF TGTGCCATCAAAGAGGGACAGATACATGGCTACACCTTC
TRBJ2-2 TRBD2 TRBV5-1 . 17 CASSLGIAGGPAGELFF TGCGCCAGCAGCCTAGGAATAGCGGGAGGGCCGGCCGGGGAGCTGTTTTTT
TRBJ2-5 . TRBV7-3 . 12 CASRTDGETQYF TGTGCCAGCAGAACCGATGGGGAGACCCAGTACTTC
TRBJ1-5 . TRBV19 . 13 CASSISGNQPQHF TGTGCCAGTAGTATCTCGGGAAATCAGCCCCAGCATTTT
TRBJ1-2 . TRBV28 few 15 CASRARESEIYGYTF TGTGCCAGCAGAGCAAGAGAATCGGAAATCTATGGCTACACCTTC
TRBJ2-2 . TRBV7-6 . 15 CASSLGTRNTGELFF TGTGCCAGCAGCTTGGGGACACGGAACACCGGGGAGCTGTTTTTT
TRBJ2-1 . TRBV20-1 . 11 CSASRYNEQFF TGCAGTGCTAGCCGATACAATGAGCAGTTCTTC
TRBJ2-4 TRBD2 TRBV4-1 . 15 CASSHLAGEGNIQYF TGCGCCAGCAGCCATTTAGCGGGAGAGGGAAACATTCAGTACTTC
TRBJ2-3 . TRBV2 . 13 CASRGLLTDTQYF TGTGCCAGCAGGGGACTTCTCACAGATACGCAGTATTTT
TRBJ2-7 TRBD1 TRBV7-3 . 18 CASSSTNPSTTGSYEQYF TGTGCCAGCAGCTCCACCAACCCCTCCACGACAGGGTCCTACGAGCAGTACTTC
TRBJ2-7 TRBD1 TRBV13 . 18 CASSSMTRQGSNLYEQYF TGTGCCAGCAGCTCCATGACGCGACAGGGGTCCAATCTCTACGAGCAGTACTTC
TRBJ2-5 . TRBV30 . 12 CAWSPGPRTQYF TGTGCCTGGAGTCCCGGTCCGAGGACCCAGTACTTC
TRBJ1-5 . TRBV6-1 once 14 CASSEASDNQPQHF TGTGCCAGCAGTGAAGCGTCAGACAATCAGCCCCAGCATTTT
TRBJ1-1 . TRBV5-1 . 14 CASSSGQPNTEAFF TGCGCCAGCAGCTCGGGACAACCGAACACTGAAGCTTTCTTT
TRBJ1-1 . TRBV28 . 13 CASNYRVSTEAFF TGTGCCAGCAATTACAGGGTGAGCACTGAAGCTTTCTTT
TRBJ2-3 TRBD2 TRBV5-3 . 19 CARSFSAGLANMSTDTQYF TGTGCCAGAAGCTTTAGCGCGGGACTAGCGAACATGAGCACAGATACGCAGTATTTT
TRBJ2-2 . TRBV28 . 14 CASSLGDRTGELFF TGTGCCAGCAGTTTAGGGGACCGCACCGGGGAGCTGTTTTTT
TRBJ2-3 TRBD2 TRBV6-1 . 15 CASSELGLALEGSLF TGTGCCAGCAGTGAATTGGGACTAGCCCTCGAAGGTTCCCTTTTT
TRBJ2-3 TRBD2 TRBV7-8 . 16 CASSLGGSGPADTQYF TGTGCCAGCAGCTTAGGAGGTAGCGGGCCCGCAGATACGCAGTATTTT
TRBJ1-2 TRBD1 TRBV6-5 . 16 CASSYEGTGGYYGYTF TGTGCCAGCAGTTACGAAGGGACAGGGGGATACTATGGCTACACCTTC
TRBJ2-6 TRBD2 TRBV27 once 17 CASSLFRGGPGANVLTF TGTGCCAGCAGTTTATTTCGGGGGGGCCCGGGGGCCAACGTCCTGACTTTC
TRBJ2-1 . TRBV7-2 . 17 CASSPLGRSSSYNEQFF TGTGCCAGCAGCCCCCTGGGGCGGTCTAGCTCCTACAATGAGCAGTTCTTC
TRBJ2-4 . TRBV4-2 . 12 CASSQDLNIQYF TGTGCCAGCAGCCAAGACTTGAACATTCAGTACTTC
TRBJ1-1 . TRBV6-5 once 16 CASSYSQGGGAVEAFF TGTGCCAGCAGTTACTCGCAAGGAGGGGGGGCGGTTGAAGCTTTCTTT
TRBJ2-7 TRBD1 TRBV4-1 . 15 CASSQDPGQFYEQYF TGCGCCAGCAGCCAAGATCCGGGACAGTTCTACGAGCAGTACTTC
TRBJ2-1 TRBD2 TRBV20-1 . 11 CSAQLADEQFF TGCAGTGCACAACTAGCGGATGAGCAGTTCTTC
TRBJ2-7 . TRBV15 . 15 CATSRVGLQSYEQYF TGTGCCACCAGCAGAGTGGGACTCCAGTCCTACGAGCAGTACTTC
TRBJ2-1 . TRBV5-6 . 15 CASSLWGGQPHEQFF TGTGCCAGCAGCTTGTGGGGGGGGCAGCCCCATGAGCAGTTCTTC
TRBJ1-2 . TRBV6-6 . 15 CASSLDSLDTYGYTF TGTGCCAGCAGTCTAGACTCACTGGACACATATGGCTACACCTTC
TRBJ1-5 . TRBV28 once 14 CASSRRRGNQPQHF TGTGCCAGCAGTCGCCGACGAGGGAATCAGCCCCAGCATTTT
TRBJ1-1 TRBD1 TRBV5-1 . 14 CASSPGQGRDRAFF TGCGCCAGCAGCCCTGGACAGGGGAGGGATCGAGCTTTCTTT
TRBJ2-3 TRBD1 TRBV5-1 . 14 CASSLAGTGDTQYF TGCGCCAGCAGCTTGGCCGGGACAGGAGATACGCAGTATTTT
TRBJ2-7 . TRBV11-2 few 15 CASSLIPRAGDEQYF TGTGCCAGCAGCTTAATTCCCAGGGCAGGGGACGAGCAGTACTTC
TRBJ1-5 . TRBV6-5 . 13 CASSYAVFQPQHF TGTGCCAGCAGTTACGCCGTATTTCAGCCCCAGCATTTT
TRBJ1-3 TRBD1 TRBV4-1 . 14 CASSITGQRNTIYF TGCGCCAGCAGCATAACGGGACAGCGAAACACCATATATTTT
TRBJ1-1 . TRBV4-2 . 13 CASRVTVNTEAFF TGTGCCAGCAGAGTCACAGTTAACACTGAAGCTTTCTTT
TRBJ2-5 TRBD2 TRBV14 . 19 CASSPTAGGPFSYQETQYF TGTGCCAGCAGTCCCACTGCGGGAGGGCCTTTTTCGTACCAAGAGACCCAGTACTTC
TRBJ2-5 . TRBV18 few 11 CASSNDGTQYF TGTGCCAGCTCAAATGACGGTACCCAGTACTTC
TRBJ1-1 TRBD1 TRBV28 . 20 CASSSAGDRGTVAENTEAFF TGTGCCAGCAGTTCCGCGGGGGACAGGGGGACGGTAGCGGAGAACACTGAAGCTTTCTTT
TRBJ2-7 TRBD2 TRBV10-3 . 15 CAISDQGLGPYEQYF TGTGCCATCAGTGATCAGGGACTAGGACCCTACGAGCAGTACTTC
TRBJ2-7 TRBD2 TRBV27 . 16 CASSPEGLAVTYEQYF TGTGCCAGCAGTCCCGAGGGACTAGCGGTTACCTACGAGCAGTACTTC
TRBJ2-7 TRBD1 TRBV7-3 . 15 CASSLYGTGLNEQYF TGTGCCAGCAGCTTATATGGGACAGGGTTAAACGAGCAGTACTTC
TRBJ2-7 TRBD2 TRBV6-5 . 15 CASSGTAAGEAEQYF TGTGCCAGCAGTGGTACCGCAGCGGGAGAGGCCGAGCAGTACTTC
TRBJ2-1 TRBD2 TRBV28 . 20 CASLYSIWGLAGILYNEQFF TGTGCCAGCTTATATTCAATCTGGGGACTAGCGGGAATACTATACAATGAGCAGTTCTTC
TRBJ2-3 TRBD1 TRBV19 . 17 CASRGRPGQEITDTQYF TGTGCCAGTAGGGGTAGACCGGGACAGGAAATCACAGATACGCAGTATTTT